This T cell receptor (beta chain) was recovered during a study of OX40 agonist ivuxolimab in advanced cancers. Individuals having autoimmune disease history or systemic immunosuppression were not enrolled. Libraries were prepared by immunoSEQ multiplex PCR; TCRdb keeps only in-frame clonotypes and omits some of them. The sample shows tens of thousands of clones, 88% of them seen only once. This clone was seen many times. Distinct nucleotide sequences in the sample also encode this CDR3. The V and J ends lost 6 bases and 4 bases respectively, with 12 bases between them. Germline CDR1 and CDR2: MNHNY and SVGAGI (reference sequence). The CDR3 has 14 amino acids.

The sequencing here drew on CD4+ or CD8+ T cells sorted from blood, taken in a trial of the OX40 agonist ivuxolimab. The chain has TRBV6-6 and TRBJ1-4; D uncertain. This receptor was obtained from an adult with an advanced solid tumor such as melanoma, head and neck, liver or kidney cancer. The CDR3, as DNA: TGTGCCAGCAGATACAACCTGGGTAATGAAAAACTGTTTTTT. Encoded protein: CASRYNLGNEKLFF.